Below are 30 T cell receptor beta chains sequenced from a single sample in a study of T-cell reconstitution after alpha-beta-depleted transplantation in children. The TCRbeta library was prepared with unique molecular identifiers. TCRdb reprocessed the PCR reads via MiXCR and lists one record per CDR3 protein. The sample lists about 1,000,000 distinct CDR3 sequences, roughly 29% occurring once. The sample in question was PBMCs, mostly from graft donor cells, obtained 360 days after TCRalphabeta/CD19-depleted stem cell transplant. The receptor source for this set is a boy under three years old who had a stem cell transplant for SCID, so the T cells may come from the graft donor.

The table lists this clonotype with a few counts. The rearrangement links TRBV28 to TRBJ2-1; D unresolved. The germline gives CDR1 MDHEN, CDR2 SYDVKM. Trimming pared 6 bases from V and 4 bases from J, leaving 13 bases between. This CDR3 has 14 amino acids. CDR3 region: CASSLASAYNEQFF. In nucleotides, the CDR3 is TGTGCCAGCAGCCTCGCGTCCGCTTACAATGAGCAGTTCTTC.

The genes are TRBV20-1 and TRBJ2-1; tentatively, D is TRBD2 (5 bases). Germline assignment: CDR1 DFQATT and CDR2 SNEGSKA (reference sequence). CDR3 length equals 15 residues. Trimming pared 0 bases from V and 9 bases from J, leaving 18 bases between. CDR3 protein: CSARDWPGKFGEQFF. CDR3 in DNA: TGCAGTGCTAGAGATTGGCCGGGGAAATTTGGTGAGCAGTTCTTC.

The V call is TRBV7-2, the J call TRBJ1-2; D not certain. CDR3 size: 15 residues. Deletions cut 1 base from V and 4 bases from J, with 13 bases between. The germline CDR1 and CDR2 sequences are SGHTA and FQGNSA. CDR3 region: CASSLGPAATYGYTF. CDR3 in DNA: TGTGCCAGCAGCTTAGGACCAGCAGCGACCTATGGCTACACCTTC.

The chain links TRBV6-5 to TRBJ1-2, with D possibly being TRBD1 (6 bases). Germline V CDR1 and CDR2: MNHEY, SVGAGI. The CDR3 sequence is 13 residues long. V lost 6 bases and J lost 5, with 13 bases in between. This CDR3 is CASRPGQFYGYTF. Written as DNA, the CDR3 is TGTGCCAGCAGGCCCGGACAGTTTTATGGCTACACCTTC.

This clonotype was counted between two and nine times. The chain couples TRBV28 to TRBJ2-7; 10 bases line up with TRBD2. The V segment lost 5 bases and the J segment 4 bases; nucleotides outside the gene matches: 5. The V gene's germline CDR1 is MDHEN and CDR2 SYDVKM. CDR3 length equals 14 residues. Here the CDR3 DNA reads TGTGCCAGCAGTCCTTGGACTAGCGGTTACGAGCAGTACTTC. Protein product: CASSPWTSGYEQYF.

The chain recombines TRBV7-6 with TRBJ2-3; 10 nucleotides agree with TRBD1. The CDR3 loop spans 18 amino acids. J gave up 6 bases and V 4 bases, and 16 bases lay outside the gene matches. Per the germline V gene, CDR1 is SGHVS and CDR2 is FNYEAQ. The CDR3 reads CASSSYFPGQGYRDTQYF. The CDR3 coding sequence is TGTGCCAGCAGCTCGTACTTCCCGGGACAGGGGTACAGGGATACGCAGTATTTT.

The chain is built from TRBV6-5 and TRBJ1-5; D gene uncertain. The CDR3 sequence is 16 residues long. V lost 4 bases to trimming and J lost 3 bases, with 16 bases between them. Germline CDR1 and CDR2: MNHEY and SVGAGI. The CDR3 reads CASSCLGRPVNQPQHF. The CDR3 nucleotides are TGTGCCAGCAGTTGTCTGGGGAGGCCCGTCAATCAGCCCCAGCATTTT.

This clonotype was detected a few times. The chain couples TRBV7-2 to TRBJ1-6; TRBD1 is a possible D gene (6 bases). V lost 3 bases and J lost 9, with 18 bases in between. This CDR3 has 16 amino acids. Germline CDR1 SGHTA, CDR2 FQGNSA. CDR3 loop: CASSLGPRDTSSPLHF. Here the CDR3 DNA reads TGTGCCAGCAGCTTGGGGCCCCGGGACACAAGTTCACCCCTCCACTTT.

The V call is TRBV12-3 or TRBV12-4, the J call TRBJ1-3, with D unclear. Between the trimmed V and J ends, which lost 6 bases and 0 bases, there was a span of 6 bases. The CDR3 covers 13 residues. The CDR3 sequence is CASSDSSGNTIYF. CDR3 sequence (DNA): TGTGCCAGCAGCGATTCCTCTGGAAACACCATATATTTT.

This clonotype turned up a few times. This sequence joins TRBV12-3 or TRBV12-4 and TRBJ2-7; D might be TRBD2 (6 bases). There are 15 residues in the CDR3. The V end lost 3 bases, the J end lost 1 base, and 13 bases lay between the germline ends. The CDR3 coding sequence is TGTGCCAGCAGTTTGGGGGGACCCGTTTCCTACGAGCAGTACTTC. This gives the protein CASSLGGPVSYEQYF.

The V and J genes are TRBV9 and TRBJ2-1, with unresolved D. The CDR3 contains 13 residues. The germline V and J ends were trimmed by 2 bases and 4 bases, with 7 bases remaining between them. The germline CDR1 and CDR2 sequences are SGDLS and YYNGEE. The DNA of the CDR3 is TGTGCCAGCAGCGTGCGGTGGTACAATGAGCAGTTCTTC. Protein product: CASSVRWYNEQFF. The full variable domain, with the rest looked up from reference TRBV9 and TRBJ2-1, is DSGVTQTPKHLITATGQRVTLRCSPRSGDLSVYWYQQSLDQGLQFLIQYYNGEERAKGNILERFSAQQFPDLHSELNLSSLELGDSALYFCASSVRWYNEQFFGPGTRLTVL.

This clonotype showed up just a few times. V and J are TRBV20-1 and TRBJ2-7; D possibly corresponds to TRBD2 (5 bases). This CDR3 spans 13 amino acids. The V end was cut by 3 bases, the J end by 4 bases, with 13 bases between. In germline, CDR1 is DFQATT, CDR2 SNEGSKA (reference sequence). The CDR3 nucleotides are TGCAGTGCTAGGTTGAGGAGCGGATACGAGCAGTACTTC. The encoded protein is CSARLRSGYEQYF.

The chain couples TRBV24-1 to TRBJ2-1, with TRBD1 matching 7 bases. The CDR3 length is 16 residues. CDR1 and CDR2 from the germline V gene are KGHDR and SFDVKD. Trimming at V came to 3 bases and at J to 7 bases, leaving 11 bases not matched to a gene. The CDR3 DNA is TGTGCCACCAGTGATGAGGGGGCGCTGGGCAATAATGAGCAGTTCTTC. This encodes CATSDEGALGNNEQFF.

The rearrangement links TRBV5-1 to TRBJ2-3; D perhaps matches TRBD1 (5 bases). V lost 3 bases and J lost 6, with 8 bases in between. The CDR3 loop spans 12 amino acids. The V gene's germline CDR1 is SGHRS and CDR2 YFSETQ. The CDR3 nucleotides read TGCGCCAGCAGCTCACAGGAGGATACGCAGTATTTT. Amino acid sequence: CASSSQEDTQYF.

This clonotype turned up a few times. V gene TRBV7-8 combines with J gene TRBJ2-2, with 11 bases aligning to TRBD1. CDR1 and CDR2 (germline): SGHVS, FQNEAQ. With 10 bases clipped from V and 6 bases from J, the junction kept 7 bases outside the gene matches. The CDR3 is 14 residues long. CDR3 sequence: CANMDRGRPGELFF. The CDR3 DNA is TGTGCCAATATGGACAGGGGGCGACCCGGGGAGCTGTTTTTT.

The chain has TRBV12-3 or TRBV12-4 and TRBJ2-1, with 8 bases lining up with TRBD2. CDR3 length equals 15 residues. After removal of 3 bases from V and 6 bases from J, the junction contained 7 bases not matched to a gene. CDR3 loop: CASSLRGAQLNEQFF. The CDR3 bases are TGTGCCAGCAGTTTGCGGGGGGCGCAACTCAATGAGCAGTTCTTC.

The chain combines TRBV21-1 with TRBJ1-1. TRBV21-1 is noted as a pseudogene. The length of the CDR3 is 14 residues. CDR3 DNA: TGTGCCAGCAGGCGGACTGATGAGAACACTGAAGCTTTCTTT. Protein product: CASRRTDENTEAFF.

This sequence joins TRBV27 and TRBJ2-5; the D gene is possibly TRBD1 (6 bases). Trimming took off 5 bases at V and 3 bases at J, with 16 bases between the two ends. Per germline, CDR1 MNHEY and CDR2 SMNVEV (reference sequence). The CDR3 contains 15 residues. CDR3 bases: TGTGCCAGCAGTCCGCGACTCGACAGGAAAGAGACCCAGTACTTC. Translation: CASSPRLDRKETQYF.

The V call is TRBV20-1, the J call TRBJ1-2; TRBD1 matches at 8 bases. The length of the CDR3 is 13 residues. V dropped 3 bases and J dropped 5; count of bases not matched to a gene: 5. The germline gives CDR1 DFQATT, CDR2 SNEGSKA (reference sequence). The CDR3 DNA is TGCAGTGCTAGTGACAGGGGAAGGTATGGCTACACCTTC. Protein product: CSASDRGRYGYTF.

This chain uses TRBV9 with TRBJ2-3; the match to TRBD2 covers 9 bases. V lost 3 bases and J lost 4; bases outside the gene matches: 9. The CDR3 has 16 amino acids. In germline, CDR1 is SGDLS, CDR2 YYNGEE. CDR3 loop: CASSATGTSRPDTQYF. In nucleotides, the CDR3 is TGTGCCAGCAGCGCCACCGGGACTAGCAGACCAGATACGCAGTATTTT.

The chain uses TRBV6-5 and TRBJ2-1; a weak D match, TRBD2 (7 bases). Germline CDR1 is MNHEY and CDR2 is SVGAGI. The V and J ends lost 4 bases and 5 bases respectively, with 15 bases between them. The CDR3 has 15 amino acids. The CDR3 nucleotides are TGTGCCAGCAGTTTATGGGGGGGCTGGGACAATGAGCAGTTCTTC. It encodes CASSLWGGWDNEQFF.

A few counts support this clonotype. The chain combines TRBV5-1 with TRBJ2-3; D is unclear. The CDR3 totals 15 residues. V lost 4 bases and J 0 bases, leaving 12 bases between the germline ends. Germline V gene lookup returns CDR1 SGHRS and CDR2 YFSETQ. Written as DNA, the CDR3 is TGCGCCAGCAGCCCTTGGCAACCTAGCACAGATACGCAGTATTTT. Residues: CASSPWQPSTDTQYF.

The chain carries TRBV20-1 and TRBJ2-5, with a weak D call TRBD1 (6 bases). Germline V gene data show CDR1 as DFQATT and CDR2 as SNEGSKA (reference sequence). CDR3 length: 15 amino acids. Trimming cost V 0 bases and J 2 bases, with 13 bases left between them. This CDR3 is CSAREGARVQETQYF. DNA for the CDR3: TGCAGTGCTAGAGAGGGGGCGAGGGTACAAGAGACCCAGTACTTC.

The chain recombines TRBV12-3 or TRBV12-4 with TRBJ1-1; D not resolved. The CDR3 consists of 13 residues. V was cut by 4 bases and J by 5 bases, with 11 bases left in between. The CDR3 sequence: CASSSDQFTEAFF. In DNA, the CDR3 is TGTGCCAGCAGTTCGGACCAGTTTACTGAAGCTTTCTTT.

This clonotype was detected a few times. The chain combines TRBV5-1 with TRBJ1-1; possible D gene TRBD1, 5 bases. In germline, CDR1 is SGHRS, CDR2 YFSETQ. V dropped 7 bases and J dropped 1 base, with 11 bases sitting between them. The CDR3 totals 13 residues. This chain's CDR3 is CASRPGRNTEAFF. The DNA of the CDR3 is TGCGCCAGCCGCCCGGGGCGGAACACTGAAGCTTTCTTT. Using reference TRBV5-1 and TRBJ1-1 for the parts outside the CDR3, the full variable domain is KAGVTQTPRYLIKTRGQQVTLSCSPISGHRSVSWYQQTPGQGLQFLFEYFSETQRNKGNFPGRFSGRQFSNSRSEMNVSTLELGDSALYLCASRPGRNTEAFFGQGTRLTVV.

The rearrangement joins TRBV4-1 to TRBJ2-7; D may match TRBD1 or TRBD2 (6 bases each). The CDR3 has 20 residues. The germline V gene encodes CDR1 MGHRA and CDR2 YSYEKL. V lost 1 base, J lost 0 bases, and 25 bases lay in between. For the CDR3, the DNA is TGCGCCAGCAGCCAAGCAATAGTCCCGTGGGGGGACAACTACTCCTACGAGCAGTACTTC. Its protein is CASSQAIVPWGDNYSYEQYF.

This clonotype has a handful of counts. The V and J genes are TRBV27 and TRBJ2-5; 9 bases line up with TRBD1. This CDR3 contains 15 residues. Trimming at V came to 5 bases and at J to 5 bases, leaving 9 bases not matched to a gene. The germline V gene encodes CDR1 MNHEY and CDR2 SMNVEV (reference sequence). The chain's CDR3 is CASSTLQGARETQYF. Written as DNA, the CDR3 is TGTGCCAGCAGTACACTACAGGGGGCGCGTGAGACCCAGTACTTC.

A remark on this clonotype: A read error may be the cause here, since a much bigger clone is one base away. This chain connects TRBV29-1 to TRBJ2-2; 8 bases map to TRBD2. Germline V gene sequence: CDR1 SQVTM, CDR2 ANQGSEA. The CDR3 loop spans 14 amino acids. J gave up 5 bases and V 4 bases, and 6 bases lay outside the gene matches. The CDR3 loop reads CSVGPGGDTGELFF. The CDR3 DNA sequence: TGCAGCGTTGGCCCCGGGGGGGATACCGGGGAGCTGTTTTTT.

The V and J genes are TRBV3-1 and TRBJ1-1, with TRBD1 matching 9 bases. This CDR3 has 15 residues. Trimming removed 2 bases from V and 7 bases from J; junction bases left unmatched: 8. Looked up from germline, CDR1 is LGHDT and CDR2 is YNNKEL (reference sequence). This CDR3 reads CASSQPTGGKGEAFF. CDR3 coding DNA: TGTGCCAGCAGCCAACCGACAGGGGGTAAGGGTGAAGCTTTCTTT.

This clonotype has a handful of counts. The chain uses TRBV20-1 and TRBJ2-4, with 8 bases matching TRBD2. The length of the CDR3 is 15 residues. The V and J ends lost 5 bases and 3 bases, in that order; junction bases with no gene match: 9. The germline gives CDR1 DFQATT, CDR2 SNEGSKA (reference sequence). The CDR3 loop is CSAYNSGEIKNIQYF. The DNA for the CDR3 is TGCAGTGCTTATAATAGCGGGGAGATCAAAAACATTCAGTACTTC.